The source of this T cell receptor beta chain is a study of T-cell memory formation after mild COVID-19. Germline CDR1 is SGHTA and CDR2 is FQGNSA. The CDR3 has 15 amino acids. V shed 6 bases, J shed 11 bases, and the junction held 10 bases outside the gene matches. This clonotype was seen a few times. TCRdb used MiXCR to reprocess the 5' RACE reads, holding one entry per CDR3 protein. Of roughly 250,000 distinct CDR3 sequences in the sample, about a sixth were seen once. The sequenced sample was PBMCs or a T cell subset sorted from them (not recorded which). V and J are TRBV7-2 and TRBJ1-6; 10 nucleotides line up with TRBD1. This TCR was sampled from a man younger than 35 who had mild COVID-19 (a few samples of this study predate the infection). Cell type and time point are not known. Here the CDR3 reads CASRTIRDRGTPLHF. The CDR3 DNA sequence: TGTGCCAGCAGGACTATCCGGGACAGGGGTACACCCCTCCACTTT. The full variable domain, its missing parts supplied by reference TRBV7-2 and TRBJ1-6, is GAGVSQSPSNKVTEKGKDVELRCDPISGHTALYWYRQSLGQGLEFLIYFQGNSAPDKSGLPSDRFSAERTGGSVSTLTIQRTQQEDSAVYLCASRTIRDRGTPLHFGNGTRLTVT.